Given below is one T cell receptor (beta chain) in context. Its antigen is as yet unknown. Arm-PCR of CDR3 regions with iRepertoire HTBI primers generated TCR beta libraries. TCRdb reprocessed the multiplex PCR reads via MiXCR and lists one record per CDR3 protein. This table has 700,000 or so distinct CDR3 sequences, 25% to 35% appearing once. This entry belongs to a study of regulatory T cells in long-lasting Graves disease. On the study more broadly: Over 5 years on antithyroid drugs plus positive TSH receptor antibodies marked Graves' disease as persistent.

General study results and limits: Reduced TCR diversity was observed in persistent Graves' patients versus newly diagnosed patients. Only peripheral blood was studied, not thyroid tissue.

The time point denotes: persistent/refractory GD, antithyroid drugs over 5 years with positive TRAb. The TCR library was made from RNA that had been extracted from PBMCs in TRIzol. Here the sequenced sample was peripheral blood mononuclear cells (PBMCs), taken when the disease was refractory, from a patient treated with antithyroid drugs. This receptor was identified in a female donor with Graves disease.

Written as DNA, the CDR3 is TGTGCCAGTAGTAGGGGTACAGGGGCAGGCAATCAGCCCCAGCATTTT. This gives the protein CASSRGTGAGNQPQHF. V usage is TRBV19 and J usage is TRBJ1-5; TRBD1 aligns across 7 bases. With 4 bases clipped from V and 2 bases from J, the junction kept 8 bases outside the gene matches. This CDR3 is built from 16 residues. CDR1 is LNHDA, CDR2 SQIVND, per germline (reference sequence).